This T cell receptor (beta chain) was profiled in a study of breast tumors, draining lymph nodes, adjacent tissues. General study points: Tumors had less TCR diversity than lymph nodes, more than nontumor tissue. Tumor T cell lymph node origin was a supported hypothesis, not proven.

Between the trimmed V and J ends, which lost 5 bases and 10 bases, there was a span of 12 bases. From germline, CDR1 is SGHTA and CDR2 FQGNSA. The CDR3 sequence is 12 residues long. This clonotype came up many times. What it recognizes is unknown. The lymph nodes were axillary draining lymph nodes from breast cancer patients. MiXCR was run by TCRdb on the multiplex PCR reads, yielding one entry per CDR3 protein. The table has about 120,000 distinct CDR3 sequences, 15% to 20% seen once. V usage is TRBV7-2 and J usage is TRBJ2-1; D might be TRBD1 (5 bases). The clonotype was recovered from a female donor with breast cancer. Some clones in this sample may be carry-over from other donors' samples. The sample taken for sequencing was axillary lymph node tissue. The CDR3 DNA sequence: TGTGCCAGCAGCACACCTAGGGGAGAGCAGTTCTTC. Residues: CASSTPRGEQFF. The complete variable domain, with remaining parts taken from reference TRBV7-2 and TRBJ2-1, reads GAGVSQSPSNKVTEKGKDVELRCDPISGHTALYWYRQSLGQGLEFLIYFQGNSAPDKSGLPSDRFSAERTGGSVSTLTIQRTQQEDSAVYLCASSTPRGEQFFGPGTRLTVL.